This T cell receptor (beta chain) was captured in a study of blood T cell repertoires in COVID-19 (TCRdb year 2020). For the study in its entirety: Samples from collaborators originated in the United States, Italy and Spain and spanned both the acute and convalescent phases of COVID-19. The prospective study material was composed of cDNA or gDNA derived from T cells, B-cell-depleted T cells, or PBMCs. The dataset comprised deeply sampled blood TCRbeta repertoires from subjects exposed to, actively infected with, or recovered from COVID-19. The repertoires were released in a freely available public database meant as a resource for research on the immune response to SARS-CoV-2. The samples were drawn from two sources: the first 160 participants of the ongoing ImmuneRACE study, and approximately 1,300 subjects contributed by 6 global collaborators. The sample metadata nearly always contained a de-identified subject ID, COVID-19 status, age in years and sex. Where available, HLA class I and class II types were obtained from metadata supplied by the sample provider rather than from assay-based typing.

This clone was picked up one time. Its specific antigen is unknown. Base qualities were left out, and no much larger clone turns up one base away. Findings and caveats that apply to the study as a whole: Clinical and demographic metadata were provided uncurated, with the amount varying by source and participant.

The CDR3 goes from the cysteine to the phenylalanine over 12 residues. Only the CDR3 region is kept as DNA, spanning 36 bases read in frame from base 1. Cut back by 2 bases and 4 bases, the V and J ends lie 3 bases apart. Based on the germline V gene, the CDR1 and CDR2 sequences are MNHEY and SVGEGT. In Seattle, one collaborating source enrolled patients while the infection was active and tracked those patients longitudinally over the course of disease. Whole blood was collected in K2EDTA tubes by collaborating institutions according to the institutions' own protocols. Collaborator samples were shipped for TCRbeta analysis as frozen whole blood, isolated PBMCs, or DNA extracted from either sample type. TCRbeta CDR3 regions were amplified from genomic DNA by means of the immunoSEQ Assay, a bias-controlled multiplex PCR. On the authors' methods: Nucleated cell counts per sample were estimated from amplification of reference gene primers within the assay. Sequence reads were collapsed and filtered to measure the absolute abundance of every unique TCRbeta CDR3 rearrangement. Productive Simpson clonality was computed per sample as the square root of Simpson's diversity index over productive rearrangements. Not all clones reach the TCRdb copy of this immuneACCESS table, which keeps in-frame sequences only. Checked studies attribute under half of the gap to unresolved V genes and leave the rest unexplained. V and J calls and clone size are given by that table; D and trimming were obtained from the DNA. The sample contains 200,000 to 250,000 clones, 82% of them found a single time. About 5.6% of the sample belongs to the ten largest clones.

Sequences were obtained from peripheral blood. This TCR derives from a woman aged 70-85 years with COVID-19, enrolled during active disease. The V gene is TRBV6-2 or TRBV6-3 and the J gene is TRBJ1-3; no D segment can be confidently identified. The nucleotide sequence reads TGTGCCAGCAGTTACGAGGGAAACACCATATATTTT. Translated, it gives CASSYEGNTIYF.